This T cell receptor (beta chain) stems from a study of CD8+CD57+ T cells in acquired aplastic anemia. CD8+CD57+ cell expansion, shown by flow cytometry, had occurred in the patients selected for sequencing. A word on this clonotype: It may be a read error: a sequence one base away is much more abundant. Lacking the conserved final phenylalanine or tryptophan, this CDR3 likely reflects a read error.

For CDR3 and TCR beta VDJ profiling, genomic DNA was the template used. TCRdb ran MiXCR on the reads and lists one entry per CDR3 protein. The data contain about 180,000 distinct CDR3 sequences, around half of them singletons. V lost 5 bases, J lost 5 bases, and 5 bases stayed unmatched. Germline CDR1 reads SGDLS; CDR2 reads YYNGEE. The CDR3 is 13 residues long. The chain recombines TRBV9 with TRBJ1-2; 8 nucleotides agree with TRBD1. This clonotype was obtained from a human donor with aplastic anemia. The sequenced material came from sorted CD4+, CD8+, or CD8+CD57+ T cells (not recorded which) from PBMCs. CDR3 amino acids: CASRTGTGYGYTS. The DNA for the CDR3 is TGTGCCAGCAGGACCGGGACAGGTTATGGCTACACCTCC.